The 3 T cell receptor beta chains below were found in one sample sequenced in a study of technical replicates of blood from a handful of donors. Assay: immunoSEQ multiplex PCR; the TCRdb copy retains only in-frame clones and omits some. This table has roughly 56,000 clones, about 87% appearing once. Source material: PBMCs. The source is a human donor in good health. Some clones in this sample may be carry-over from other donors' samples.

CDR3 region: CASSRDWDPFSYEQYF. CDR3 bases: TGTGCCAGCAGCCGGGACTGGGATCCCTTTTCCTACGAGCAGTACTTC. The chain has TRBV5-6 and TRBJ2-7; maybe TRBD2 (6 bases). Per the germline V gene, CDR1 is SGHDT and CDR2 is YYEEEE. This CDR3 comprises 16 residues. Trimming cost V 4 bases and J 1 base, with 18 bases left between them.

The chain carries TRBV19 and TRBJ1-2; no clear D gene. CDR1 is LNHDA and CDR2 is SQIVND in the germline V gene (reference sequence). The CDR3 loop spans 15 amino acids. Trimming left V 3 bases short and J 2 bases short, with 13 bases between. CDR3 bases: TGTGCCAGTAGTATTACGTCCGGGATAAACTATGGCTACACCTTC. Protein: CASSITSGINYGYTF.

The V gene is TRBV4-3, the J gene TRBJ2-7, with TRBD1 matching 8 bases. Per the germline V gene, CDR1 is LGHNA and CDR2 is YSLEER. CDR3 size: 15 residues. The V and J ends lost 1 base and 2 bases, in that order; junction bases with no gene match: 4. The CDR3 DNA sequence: TGCGCCAGCAGCCAAGGCGACAGGGGTACCTACGAGCAGTACTTC. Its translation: CASSQGDRGTYEQYF.